One sample yielded the 14 T cell receptor beta chains listed below, sequenced in a study of control samples from healthy donors and cancer patients. The assay was immunoSEQ multiplex PCR, and TCRdb's table has in-frame clones only and misses some. The table includes tens of thousands of clones, over 90% detected once. Sequencing input: PBMCs. The receptors come from a woman between 45 and 65 years old with head and neck cancer.

The CDR3 reads CASSVGGRNLQGAGYTF. The DNA for the CDR3 is TGTGCCAGCAGCGTAGGTGGTCGAAACTTACAGGGGGCTGGCTACACCTTC. This chain connects TRBV9 to TRBJ1-2; TRBD1 matches at 9 bases. J was trimmed by 7 bases and V by 0 bases; bases with no gene match: 13. CDR3 length: 17 amino acids. Germline loops: CDR1 SGDLS, CDR2 YYNGEE.

The chain employs TRBV5-1 and TRBJ1-5; D gene unclear. CDR1 SGHRS and CDR2 YFSETQ come from the germline V gene. Deletions cut 1 base from V and 7 bases from J, with 12 bases between. This CDR3 region has 14 residues. CDR3 sequence reads: CASSLFPGEQPQHF. The DNA of the CDR3 is TGCGCCAGCAGCTTGTTTCCCGGGGAACAGCCCCAGCATTTT. The full variable domain, completed using reference TRBV5-1 and TRBJ1-5, is KAGVTQTPRYLIKTRGQQVTLSCSPISGHRSVSWYQQTPGQGLQFLFEYFSETQRNKGNFPGRFSGRQFSNSRSEMNVSTLELGDSALYLCASSLFPGEQPQHFGDGTRLSIL.

The CDR3 loop is CASSPLPGPETQYF. The CDR3 DNA sequence: TGTGCCAGCAGCCCACTGCCGGGACCGGAGACCCAGTACTTC. The chain couples TRBV5-6 to TRBJ2-5; D may correspond to TRBD1 or TRBD2 (5 bases each). The germline V gene has CDR1 SGHDT and CDR2 YYEEEE. V lost 4 bases, J lost 5 bases, and 15 bases lay in between. The CDR3 runs 14 residues.

The CDR3 DNA reads TGCAGCGTTGCCCTGGACGGGACCCTGAACGAGCAGTACTTC. This encodes CSVALDGTLNEQYF. This chain uses TRBV29-1 with TRBJ2-7; D may match TRBD1 or TRBD2 (5 bases each). V lost 4 bases and J 5 bases, leaving 18 bases between the germline ends. Looked up from germline, CDR1 is SQVTM and CDR2 is ANQGSEA. The CDR3 has 14 residues.

J is TRBJ2-7 and V is TRBV7-8; tentatively, D is TRBD2 (5 bases). Per the germline V gene, CDR1 is SGHVS and CDR2 is FQNEAQ. V was trimmed by 3 bases and J by 4 bases, leaving 7 bases between them. The CDR3 runs to 12 residues. The CDR3 DNA reads TGTGCCAGCAGCTTGACGGGATACGAGCAGTACTTC. Amino acid sequence: CASSLTGYEQYF.

The chain recombines TRBV19 with TRBJ1-2; D unclear. In germline, CDR1 is LNHDA, CDR2 SQIVND (reference sequence). CDR3 length: 14 amino acids. Trimming removed 10 bases at V and 0 bases at J, with 15 bases between. The chain's CDR3 is CATRTDGANYGYTF. CDR3 coding DNA: TGTGCCACCAGAACGGACGGCGCTAACTATGGCTACACCTTC.

The rearrangement uses TRBV19 and TRBJ1-3; no definite D call. Germline V gives CDR1 LNHDA, CDR2 SQIVND (reference sequence). Between the trimmed V and J ends, which lost 3 bases and 0 bases, there was a span of 15 bases. The CDR3 is made up of 17 amino acids. The chain's CDR3 is CASSIFATIGSGNTIYF. The CDR3 DNA follows: TGTGCCAGTAGTATTTTCGCGACAATTGGCTCTGGAAACACCATATATTTT.

The chain recombines TRBV18 with TRBJ2-5; maybe TRBD2 (6 bases). The germline V gene encodes CDR1 KGHSH and CDR2 LQKENI. CDR3 length: 16 amino acids. V dropped 3 bases and J dropped 5 bases, with 19 bases sitting between them. The CDR3 spells CASSPFGSGTGETQYF. DNA for the CDR3: TGTGCCAGCTCACCTTTCGGCTCCGGGACTGGGGAGACCCAGTACTTC.

The chain recombines TRBV29-1 with TRBJ2-3; D gene unclear. Germline assignment: CDR1 SQVTM and CDR2 ANQGSEA. CDR3 length: 11 residues. V was cut by 6 bases and J by 6 bases, with 10 bases left in between. CDR3 sequence: CSVTESDTQYF. The CDR3 nucleotides read TGCAGCGTGACGGAATCGGATACGCAGTATTTT.

V gene TRBV7-2 combines with J gene TRBJ2-1, with D perhaps TRBD2 (6 bases). Germline loops: CDR1 SGHTA, CDR2 FQGNSA. CDR3 length: 16 residues. V was clipped by 1 base and J by 2 bases, with 12 bases between them. The DNA for the CDR3 is TGTGCCAGCAGCTTAGAGCTAGCGAGCCCCTACAATGAGCAGTTCTTC. It translates to CASSLELASPYNEQFF. The whole variable domain, remainder taken from reference TRBV7-2 and TRBJ2-1, is GAGVSQSPSNKVTEKGKDVELRCDPISGHTALYWYRQSLGQGLEFLIYFQGNSAPDKSGLPSDRFSAERTGGSVSTLTIQRTQQEDSAVYLCASSLELASPYNEQFFGPGTRLTVL.

This clone was picked up one time. The chain uses TRBV12-5 and TRBJ2-1, with D uncertain. Germline CDR1 reads LGHNT; CDR2 reads FRNRAP. The CDR3 runs 12 residues. V lost 6 bases to trimming and J lost 4 bases, with 7 bases between them. The CDR3 coding sequence is TGTGCTAGTGGCCAAGGATACAATGAGCAGTTCTTC. It specifies CASGQGYNEQFF.

The chain combines TRBV25-1 with TRBJ2-5; D might be TRBD1 (6 bases). CDR3 length equals 15 residues. Trimming stripped 0 bases from V and 2 bases from J, with 10 bases between. Germline V gene data show CDR1 as MGHDK and CDR2 as SYGVNS. The CDR3 is CASSEYRGQQETQYF. The DNA for the CDR3 is TGTGCCAGCAGTGAATATCGCGGACAGCAAGAGACCCAGTACTTC.

The rearrangement joins TRBV15 to TRBJ1-1; TRBD1 might be the D (6 bases). V dropped 4 bases and J dropped 0 bases, with 18 bases sitting between them. Germline assignment: CDR1 LNHNV and CDR2 YYDKDF (reference sequence). CDR3 length equals 17 residues. CDR3 DNA: TGTGCCACCAGCAACCCACAGGGTTTTGGGATGAACACTGAAGCTTTCTTT. Protein sequence: CATSNPQGFGMNTEAFF.

This chain joins TRBV19 and TRBJ2-1, with 11 positions matching TRBD2. Germline CDR1 reads LNHDA; CDR2 reads SQIVND (reference sequence). The CDR3 has 20 amino acids. V dropped 0 bases and J dropped 0; count of bases not matched to a gene: 10. CDR3 amino acids: CASSIDLWGLAEDSYNEQFF. In DNA form, the CDR3 reads TGTGCCAGTAGTATAGATCTATGGGGACTAGCGGAAGACTCCTACAATGAGCAGTTCTTC.